One T cell receptor (beta chain) is described in this entry. The data derive from a study of PD-L1 blockade in urothelial cancer. For the study at large: Analyses were performed on blood at 3 weeks after treatment start (the second dose) and at 6 weeks. Counts from blood samples showed a median of 141,255 T cells.

Time point of the sample: peripheral blood 6 weeks after treatment start. TCRdb's table, derived via immunoSEQ multiplex PCR, lists solely in-frame clones and lacks some. The repertoire holds under 70,000 clones, with 88% as singletons. The length of the CDR3 is 17 residues. The trim removed 3 bases at V and 4 bases at J, leaving 11 bases unmatched. The V gene's germline CDR1 is SQVTM and CDR2 ANQGSEA. Sample: PBMCs, taken around atezolizumab (anti-PD-L1) treatment. The chain is built from TRBV29-1 and TRBJ2-1; 11 nucleotides line up with TRBD2. This clonotype originated in a man between 60 and 75 years old with urothelial cancer. The CDR3 is CSVEFTSGSGSYNEQFF. The CDR3 bases are TGCAGCGTTGAGTTCACTAGCGGGAGTGGGAGTTACAATGAGCAGTTCTTC.